The entry that follows covers one T cell receptor (beta chain) sequence. Expressed TCRB transcripts were sequenced after all isolated RNA was converted to cDNA. Measured with immunoSEQ multiplex PCR; TCRdb has only the in-frame clones, and not every one. This table has around 400,000 clones, roughly 16% appearing once. With 5 bases clipped from V and 7 bases from J, the junction kept 8 bases outside the gene matches. The CDR3 is made up of 13 amino acids. From germline, CDR1 is MNHEY and CDR2 SMNVEV (reference sequence). This record comes from a study of beta chain features in type 1 diabetes. The sequence came from a woman between 18 and 30 years old in good health. The chain employs TRBV27 and TRBJ2-7; 7 nucleotides match TRBD1. The sample consisted of naive CD4+ T cells from blood. CDR3 sequence reads: CASSTTGTGEQYF. The CDR3 DNA reads TGTGCCAGCAGTACGACAGGGACGGGGGAGCAGTACTTC.